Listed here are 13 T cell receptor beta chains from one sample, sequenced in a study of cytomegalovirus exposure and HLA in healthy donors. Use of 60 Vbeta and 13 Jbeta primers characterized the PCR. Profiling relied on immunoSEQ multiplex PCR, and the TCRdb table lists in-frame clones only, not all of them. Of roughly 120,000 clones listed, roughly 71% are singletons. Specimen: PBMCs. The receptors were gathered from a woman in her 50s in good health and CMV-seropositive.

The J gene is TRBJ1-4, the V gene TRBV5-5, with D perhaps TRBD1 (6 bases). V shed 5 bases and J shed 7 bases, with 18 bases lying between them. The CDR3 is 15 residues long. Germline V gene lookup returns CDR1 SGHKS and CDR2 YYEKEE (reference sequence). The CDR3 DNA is TGTGCCAGCAGTCCGACGGGGGGCTACGGTGAAAAACTGTTTTTT. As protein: CASSPTGGYGEKLFF. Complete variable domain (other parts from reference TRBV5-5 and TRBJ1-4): DAGVTQSPTHLIKTRGQQVTLRCSPISGHKSVSWYQQVLGQGPQFIFQYYEKEERGRGNFPDRFSARQFPNYSSELNVNALLLGDSALYLCASSPTGGYGEKLFFGSGTQLSVL.

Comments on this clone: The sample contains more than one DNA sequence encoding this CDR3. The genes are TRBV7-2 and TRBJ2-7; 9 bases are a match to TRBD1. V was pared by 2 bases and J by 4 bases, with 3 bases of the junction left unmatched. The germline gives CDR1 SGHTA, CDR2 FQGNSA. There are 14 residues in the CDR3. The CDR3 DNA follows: TGTGCCAGCAGCTTACTGGGACAGGGTTACGAGCAGTACTTC. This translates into CASSLLGQGYEQYF.

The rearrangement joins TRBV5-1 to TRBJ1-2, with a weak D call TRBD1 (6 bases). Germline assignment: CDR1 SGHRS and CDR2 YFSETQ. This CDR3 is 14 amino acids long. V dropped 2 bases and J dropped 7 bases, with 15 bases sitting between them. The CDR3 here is CASSFTDRTGGYTF. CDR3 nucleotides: TGCGCCAGCAGCTTTACAGACAGGACCGGTGGCTACACCTTC. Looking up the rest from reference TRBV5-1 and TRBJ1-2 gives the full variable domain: KAGVTQTPRYLIKTRGQQVTLSCSPISGHRSVSWYQQTPGQGLQFLFEYFSETQRNKGNFPGRFSGRQFSNSRSEMNVSTLELGDSALYLCASSFTDRTGGYTFGSGTRLTVV.

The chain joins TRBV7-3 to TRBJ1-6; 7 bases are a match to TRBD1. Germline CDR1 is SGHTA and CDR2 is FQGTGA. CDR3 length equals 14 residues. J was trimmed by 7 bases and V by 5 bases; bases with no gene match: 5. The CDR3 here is CASSPGQSNSPLHF. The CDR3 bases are TGTGCCAGCAGCCCGGGACAGTCAAATTCACCCCTCCACTTT.

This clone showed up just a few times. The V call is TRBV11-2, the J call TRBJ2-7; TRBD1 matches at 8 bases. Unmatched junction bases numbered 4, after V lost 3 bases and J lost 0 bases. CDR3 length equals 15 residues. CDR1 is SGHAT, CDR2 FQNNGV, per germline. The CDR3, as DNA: TGTGCCAGCAGCTTGGACAGGGACAGCTCCTACGAGCAGTACTTC. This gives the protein CASSLDRDSSYEQYF.

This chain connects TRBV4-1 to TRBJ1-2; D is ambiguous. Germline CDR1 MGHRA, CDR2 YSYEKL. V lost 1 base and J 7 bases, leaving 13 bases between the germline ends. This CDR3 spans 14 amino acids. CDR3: CASSQAVSRSGYTF. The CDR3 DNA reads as TGCGCCAGCAGCCAAGCCGTTTCGCGAAGTGGCTACACCTTC.

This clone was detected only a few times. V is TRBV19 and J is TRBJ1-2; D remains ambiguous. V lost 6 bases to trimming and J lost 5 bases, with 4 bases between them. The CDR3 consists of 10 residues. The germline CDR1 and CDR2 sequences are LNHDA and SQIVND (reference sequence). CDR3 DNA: TGTGCCAGTAGGGAGTATGGCTACACCTTC. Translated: CASREYGYTF.

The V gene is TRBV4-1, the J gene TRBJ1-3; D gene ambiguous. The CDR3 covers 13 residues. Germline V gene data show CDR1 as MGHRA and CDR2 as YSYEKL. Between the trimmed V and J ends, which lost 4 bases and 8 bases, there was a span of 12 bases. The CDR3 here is CASSLGRRDTIYF. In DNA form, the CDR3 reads TGCGCCAGCAGCCTCGGCCGGAGGGACACCATATATTTT.

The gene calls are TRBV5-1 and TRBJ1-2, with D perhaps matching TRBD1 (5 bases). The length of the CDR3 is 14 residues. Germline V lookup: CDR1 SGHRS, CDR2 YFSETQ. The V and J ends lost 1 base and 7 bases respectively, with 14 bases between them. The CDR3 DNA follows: TGCGCCAGCAGCTTGAGTCAGGGCCCGGTTGGCTACACCTTC. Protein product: CASSLSQGPVGYTF.

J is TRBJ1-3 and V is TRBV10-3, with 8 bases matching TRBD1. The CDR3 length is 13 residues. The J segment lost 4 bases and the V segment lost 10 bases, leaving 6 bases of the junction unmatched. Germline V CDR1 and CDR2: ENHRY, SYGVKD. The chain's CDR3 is CATKTGEGNTIYF. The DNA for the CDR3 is TGTGCCACCAAGACAGGGGAAGGAAACACCATATATTTT.

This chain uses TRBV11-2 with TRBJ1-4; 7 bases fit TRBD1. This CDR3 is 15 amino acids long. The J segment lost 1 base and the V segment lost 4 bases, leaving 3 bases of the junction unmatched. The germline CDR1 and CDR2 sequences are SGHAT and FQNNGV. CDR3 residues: CASSSGQKTNEKLFF. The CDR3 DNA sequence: TGTGCCAGCAGCTCGGGACAGAAAACTAATGAAAAACTGTTTTTT.

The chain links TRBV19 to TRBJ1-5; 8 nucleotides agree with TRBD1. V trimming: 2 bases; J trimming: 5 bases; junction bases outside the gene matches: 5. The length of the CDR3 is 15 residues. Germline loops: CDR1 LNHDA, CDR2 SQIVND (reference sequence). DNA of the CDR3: TGTGCCAGTAGTATACAGGCAGGGGGCTATCAGCCCCAGCATTTT. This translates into CASSIQAGGYQPQHF.

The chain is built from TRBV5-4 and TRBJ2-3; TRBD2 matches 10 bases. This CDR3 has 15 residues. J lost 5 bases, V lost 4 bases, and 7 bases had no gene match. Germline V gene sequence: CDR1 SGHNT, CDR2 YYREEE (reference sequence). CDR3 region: CASSLGTSVGDTQYF. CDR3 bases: TGTGCCAGCAGCCTCGGGACTAGCGTGGGAGATACGCAGTATTTT.